This TCR beta chain was sequenced in a study of shared clonotypes between healthy human individuals. Study outcomes and limitations: Between several donors, naive CD4 clonotypes were shared at a level of approximately 5%. Compared with memory subsets, naive subsets generally had larger estimated richness.

TCRdb keeps only in-frame clones here, not all; method: immunoSEQ multiplex PCR. The table shows fewer than 400,000 clones, with approximately 79% occurring only once. This CDR3 is 14 amino acids long. V shed 3 bases, J shed 3 bases, and the junction held 1 base outside the gene matches. Germline V gene sequence: CDR1 SQVTM, CDR2 ANQGSEA. Regarding this clone: Its antigen is as yet unknown.

This clonotype originated in a man between 25 and 39 years old in good health. The chain carries TRBV29-1 and TRBJ1-4, with TRBD1 matching 10 bases. What was sequenced was memory CD4+ T cells sorted from blood. This sample's subset: CD45RA-negative fraction. CDR3 in amino acids: CSVEGTGANEKLFF. The CDR3 nucleotides read TGCAGCGTTGAGGGGACAGGGGCTAATGAAAAACTGTTTTTT.